This is a list of T cell receptor beta chains from one sample in a study of technical replicates of blood from a few donors. Assay used: immunoSEQ multiplex PCR; TCRdb lists only in-frame clones, some missing. Here the sample spans about 82,000 clones, roughly 95% being singletons. Sequencing used T cells isolated from PBMCs. These receptors all come from a human donor in good health. CDR3s include the opening cysteine and the closing phenylalanine or tryptophan. The D gene is left open where the match is weak. The size of a clone is reported for some rows only, either as once, few or many, or as a class for expanded clones.

J gene	clone size	V gene	D gene	CDR3 DNA	CDR3 protein
TRBJ2-6	once	TRBV14	.	TGTGCCAGCAGCCAAACATCGCCCAACGTCCTGACTTTC	CASSQTSPNVLTF
TRBJ2-3	.	TRBV4-2	TRBD2	TGTGCCAGCAGCCAAGACACTAGCGGGAAAGGAGATACGCAGTATTTT	CASSQDTSGKGDTQYF
TRBJ1-5	.	TRBV29-1	.	TGCAGCGTTACCATCCCGGGTCAGCCCCAGCATTTT	CSVTIPGQPQHF
TRBJ1-1	.	TRBV6-5	.	TGTGCCAGCAGCACCCGCCCGGAGGCTGAAGCTTTCTTT	CASSTRPEAEAFF
TRBJ2-1	.	TRBV23-1	TRBD2	TGCGCCAGCAGTCAATATCTAGCGGGAGGATGGAATGAGCAGTTCTTC	CASSQYLAGGWNEQFF
TRBJ2-1	.	TRBV11-3	.	TGTGCCAGCAGCTCCTTCTCCTACAATGAGCAGTTCTTC	CASSSFSYNEQFF
TRBJ2-7	.	TRBV4-2	TRBD1	TGTGCCAGCAGCCAAGGCGTGACAGGGGAGTACGAGCAGTACTTC	CASSQGVTGEYEQYF
TRBJ2-7	.	TRBV5-1	TRBD2	TGCGCCAGCAGCTTGTCTCGTACTAGCGGGGATACCTACGAGCAGTACTTC	CASSLSRTSGDTYEQYF
TRBJ2-7	.	TRBV6-6	TRBD2	TGTGCCGGGTCCTTAAATAGCGGGAGAGAACTTTACGAGCAGTACTTC	CAGSLNSGRELYEQYF
TRBJ2-7	.	TRBV7-9	TRBD2	TGTGCCAGCAGCTTTACCGGACTAGATTATTGGGGGTCCTACGAGCAGTACTTC	CASSFTGLDYWGSYEQYF
TRBJ1-5	once	TRBV27	.	TGTGCCAGCAGTTTATCCTGGCCTCTGGGGCATCAGCCCCAGCATTTT	CASSLSWPLGHQPQHF
TRBJ1-5	.	TRBV28	.	TGTGCCAGCAGTACAGGGCTTCCCAATCAGCCCCAGCATTTT	CASSTGLPNQPQHF
TRBJ2-3	.	TRBV4-3	.	TGCGCCAGCAGCCAAGAGAGGTTCCGCACAGATACGCAGTATTTT	CASSQERFRTDTQYF
TRBJ2-1	.	TRBV27	TRBD1	TGTGCCAGCAGTTCTCCTCATCAGGGGGCCTACAATGAGCAGTTCTTC	CASSSPHQGAYNEQFF
TRBJ2-7	.	TRBV7-8	TRBD1	TGTGCCAGCAGCCCCGGGACAGGGGTCTACGAGCAGTACTTC	CASSPGTGVYEQYF
TRBJ1-1	once	TRBV25-1	.	TGTGCCAGCAGTGAAGCGGCACCTTTAGACACTGAAGCTTTCTTT	CASSEAAPLDTEAFF
TRBJ2-7	few	TRBV6-1	TRBD1	TGTGCCAGCAGTGGGATGGGACAGACTTACGAGCAGTACTTC	CASSGMGQTYEQYF
TRBJ1-2	.	TRBV19	.	TGTGCCAGTAGTATAGCCCAACAGGTCTCCTATGGCTACACCTTC	CASSIAQQVSYGYTF
TRBJ2-5	.	TRBV28	.	TGTGCCAGCAGTTCCGTGTCGACAGTACAAGAGACCCAGTACTTC	CASSSVSTVQETQYF
TRBJ2-7	.	TRBV7-9	TRBD2	TGTGCCATTAACGGGGGGGGGTACGAGCAGTACTTC	CAINGGGYEQYF
TRBJ2-7	.	TRBV5-1	TRBD2	TGCGCCAGCAGCTTATACCGGGGACTAGCGGGAGGTTCATCGAGCTCCTACGAGCAGTACTTC	CASSLYRGLAGGSSSSYEQYF
TRBJ2-7	.	TRBV9	TRBD2	TGTGCCAGCAGCCCCGGACTAGCGCATACCTACGAGCAGTACTTC	CASSPGLAHTYEQYF
TRBJ2-2	once	TRBV7-3	TRBD1	TGTGCCAGCAGCCTAACTAGGGGGCCCGGGGAGCTGTTTTTT	CASSLTRGPGELFF
TRBJ1-4	.	TRBV7-6	.	TGTGCCAGCAGCTTAGCGCCGAACAGAGGGCAACTGTTTTTT	CASSLAPNRGQLFF
TRBJ2-1	.	TRBV7-9	.	TGTGCCAGCAGCTTACAGGGGAGCTCCTACAATGAGCAGTTCTTC	CASSLQGSSYNEQFF
TRBJ1-1	.	TRBV6-5	.	TGTGCCACCCGGGGAGGGACTGAAGCTTTCTTT	CATRGGTEAFF
TRBJ2-2	.	TRBV2	.	TGTGCCAGCAGCCAGGGGTACACCGGGGAGCTGTTTTTT	CASSQGYTGELFF
TRBJ2-7	.	TRBV19	TRBD1	TGTGCCAGTAGCCTGCGACAGGGAGTAGGCGAGCAGTACTTC	CASSLRQGVGEQYF